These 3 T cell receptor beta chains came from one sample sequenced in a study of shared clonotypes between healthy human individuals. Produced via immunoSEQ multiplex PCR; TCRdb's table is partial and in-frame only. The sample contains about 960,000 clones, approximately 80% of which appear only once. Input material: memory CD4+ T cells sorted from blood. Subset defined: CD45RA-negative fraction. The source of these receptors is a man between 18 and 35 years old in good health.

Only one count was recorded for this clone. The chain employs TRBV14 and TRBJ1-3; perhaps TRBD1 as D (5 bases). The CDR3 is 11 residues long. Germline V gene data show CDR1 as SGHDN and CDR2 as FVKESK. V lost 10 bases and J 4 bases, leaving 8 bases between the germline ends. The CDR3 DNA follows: TGTGCCACCCACAGGGGAAACACCATATATTTT. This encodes CATHRGNTIYF. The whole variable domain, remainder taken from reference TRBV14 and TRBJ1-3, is EAGVTQFPSHSVIEKGQTVTLRCDPISGHDNLYWYRRVMGKEIKFLLHFVKESKQDESGMPNNRFLAERTGGTYSTLKVQPAELEDSGVYFCATHRGNTIYFGEGSWLTVV.

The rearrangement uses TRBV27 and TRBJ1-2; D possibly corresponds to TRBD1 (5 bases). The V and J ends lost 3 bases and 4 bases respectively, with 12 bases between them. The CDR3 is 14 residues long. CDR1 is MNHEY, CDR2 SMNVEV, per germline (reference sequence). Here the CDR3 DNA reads TGTGCCAGCAGTTTGGGCAGGGTAGGCTATGGCTACACCTTC. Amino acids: CASSLGRVGYGYTF.

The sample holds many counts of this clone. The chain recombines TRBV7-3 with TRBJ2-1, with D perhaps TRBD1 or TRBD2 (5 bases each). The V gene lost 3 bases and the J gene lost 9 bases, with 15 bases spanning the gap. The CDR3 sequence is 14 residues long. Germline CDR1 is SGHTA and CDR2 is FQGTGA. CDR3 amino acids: CASSLGRESVEQFF. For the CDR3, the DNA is TGTGCCAGCAGCTTGGGACGCGAATCGGTTGAGCAGTTCTTC.